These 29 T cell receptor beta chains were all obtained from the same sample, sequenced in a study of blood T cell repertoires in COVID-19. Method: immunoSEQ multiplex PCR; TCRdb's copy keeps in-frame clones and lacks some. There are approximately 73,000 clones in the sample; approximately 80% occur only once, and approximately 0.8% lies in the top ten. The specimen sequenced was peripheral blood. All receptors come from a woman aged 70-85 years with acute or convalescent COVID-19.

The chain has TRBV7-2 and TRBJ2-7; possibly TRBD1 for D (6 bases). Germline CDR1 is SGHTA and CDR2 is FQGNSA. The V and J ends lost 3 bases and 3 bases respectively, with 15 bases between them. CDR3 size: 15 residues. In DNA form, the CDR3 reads TGTGCCAGCAGCTTGCAGGACGGGACAATCTACGAGCAGTACTTC. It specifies CASSLQDGTIYEQYF.

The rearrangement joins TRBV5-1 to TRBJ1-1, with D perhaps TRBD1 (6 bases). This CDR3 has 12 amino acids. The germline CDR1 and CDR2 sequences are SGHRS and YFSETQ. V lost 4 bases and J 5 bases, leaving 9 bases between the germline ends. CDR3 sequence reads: CASSHDRTEAFF. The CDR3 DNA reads TGCGCCAGCAGCCACGACAGGACTGAAGCTTTCTTT.

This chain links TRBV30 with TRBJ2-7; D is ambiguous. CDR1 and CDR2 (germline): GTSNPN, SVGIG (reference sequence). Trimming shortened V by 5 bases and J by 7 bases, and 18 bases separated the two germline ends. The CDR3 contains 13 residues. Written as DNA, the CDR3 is TGTGCCTGGTCCCGCCCTCCGCTCGGGGAGCAGTACTTC. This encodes CAWSRPPLGEQYF.

CDR3 nucleotide sequence: TGTGCCAGCAGCTCCCGGGACAGTTTGTCCTACGAGCAGTACTTC. Encoded protein: CASSSRDSLSYEQYF. This chain connects TRBV9 to TRBJ2-7; TRBD1 agrees at 7 bases. The V gene's germline CDR1 is SGDLS and CDR2 YYNGEE. The CDR3 length is 15 residues. The V gene end was trimmed by 4 bases and the J gene end by 1 base; junction bases not matched to a gene: 8. Using reference TRBV9 and TRBJ2-7 for the parts outside the CDR3, the full variable domain is DSGVTQTPKHLITATGQRVTLRCSPRSGDLSVYWYQQSLDQGLQFLIQYYNGEERAKGNILERFSAQQFPDLHSELNLSSLELGDSALYFCASSSRDSLSYEQYFGPGTRLTVT.

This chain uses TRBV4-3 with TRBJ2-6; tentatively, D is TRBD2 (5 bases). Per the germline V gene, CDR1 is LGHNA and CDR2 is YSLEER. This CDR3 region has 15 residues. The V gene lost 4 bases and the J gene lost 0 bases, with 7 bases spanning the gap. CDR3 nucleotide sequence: TGCGCCAGCAGCCCCGGGGTCTCTGGGGCCAACGTCCTGACTTTC. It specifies CASSPGVSGANVLTF.

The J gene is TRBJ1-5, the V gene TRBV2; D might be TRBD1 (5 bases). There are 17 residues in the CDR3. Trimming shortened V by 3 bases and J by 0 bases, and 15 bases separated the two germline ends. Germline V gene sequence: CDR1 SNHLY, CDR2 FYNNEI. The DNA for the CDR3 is TGTGCCAGCAGTGACGGGGCCGGGGGGGATAGCAATCAGCCCCAGCATTTT. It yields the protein CASSDGAGGDSNQPQHF. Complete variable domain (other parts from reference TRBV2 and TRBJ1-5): EPEVTQTPSHQVTQMGQEVILRCVPISNHLYFYWYRQILGQKVEFLVSFYNNEISEKSEIFDDQFSVERPDGSNFTLKIRSTKLEDSAMYFCASSDGAGGDSNQPQHFGDGTRLSIL.

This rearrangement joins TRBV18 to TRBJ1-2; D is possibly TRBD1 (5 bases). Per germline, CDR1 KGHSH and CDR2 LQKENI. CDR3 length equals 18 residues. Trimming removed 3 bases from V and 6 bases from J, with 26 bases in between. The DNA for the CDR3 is TGTGCCAGCTCACCCGTGGCCTTAACAGGTGGGGATAGCCATGGCTACACCTTC. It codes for CASSPVALTGGDSHGYTF.

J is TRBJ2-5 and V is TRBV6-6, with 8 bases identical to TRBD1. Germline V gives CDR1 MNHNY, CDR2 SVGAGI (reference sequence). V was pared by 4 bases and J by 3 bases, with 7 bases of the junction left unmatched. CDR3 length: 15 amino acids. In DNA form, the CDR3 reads TGTGCCAGCAGTTTGCAGGGGGCGATTGAAGAGACCCAGTACTTC. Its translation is CASSLQGAIEETQYF.

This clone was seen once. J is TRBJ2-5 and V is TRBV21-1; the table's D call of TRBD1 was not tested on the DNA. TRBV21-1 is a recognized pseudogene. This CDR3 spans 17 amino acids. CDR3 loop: CASSNQRDRGTFETQYF. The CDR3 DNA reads TGTGCCAGCAGCAACCAGCGGGACAGGGGTACTTTCGAGACCCAGTACTTC.

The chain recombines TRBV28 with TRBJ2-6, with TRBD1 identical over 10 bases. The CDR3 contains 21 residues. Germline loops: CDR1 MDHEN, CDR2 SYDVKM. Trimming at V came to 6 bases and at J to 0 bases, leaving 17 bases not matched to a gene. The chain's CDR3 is CASSPTLPGQGFFSGANVLTF. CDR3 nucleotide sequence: TGTGCCAGCAGCCCCACTCTTCCGGGACAGGGGTTTTTCTCTGGGGCCAACGTCCTGACTTTC.

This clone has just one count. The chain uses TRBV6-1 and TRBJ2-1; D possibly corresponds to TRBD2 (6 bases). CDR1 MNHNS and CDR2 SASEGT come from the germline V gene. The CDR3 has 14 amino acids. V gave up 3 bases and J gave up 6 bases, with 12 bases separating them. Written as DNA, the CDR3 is TGTGCCAGCAGTGACCGGCCGACTAGCAATGAGCAGTTCTTC. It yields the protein CASSDRPTSNEQFF.

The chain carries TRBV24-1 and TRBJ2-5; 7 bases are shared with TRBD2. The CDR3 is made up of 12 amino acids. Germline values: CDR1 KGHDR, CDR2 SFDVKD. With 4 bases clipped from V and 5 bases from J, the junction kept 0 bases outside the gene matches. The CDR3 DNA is TGTGCCACCAGTGACGGGGGGGAGACCCAGTACTTC. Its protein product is CATSDGGETQYF.

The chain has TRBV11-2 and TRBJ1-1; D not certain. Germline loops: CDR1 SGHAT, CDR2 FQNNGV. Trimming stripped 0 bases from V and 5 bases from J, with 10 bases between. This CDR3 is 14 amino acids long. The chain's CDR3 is CASSLDTRVTEAFF. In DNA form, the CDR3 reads TGTGCCAGCAGCTTAGATACGAGGGTAACTGAAGCTTTCTTT.

CDR3 nucleotide sequence: TGTGCCATCAGTGAGTCGATAATCATTACAGGGAACTATGGCTACACCTTC. This gives the protein CAISESIIITGNYGYTF. This chain links TRBV10-3 with TRBJ1-2; tentatively, D is TRBD1 (6 bases). Per the germline V gene, CDR1 is ENHRY and CDR2 is SYGVKD. The CDR3 is 17 amino acids. V was shortened by 0 bases and J by 2 bases, with 16 bases between the two germline ends.

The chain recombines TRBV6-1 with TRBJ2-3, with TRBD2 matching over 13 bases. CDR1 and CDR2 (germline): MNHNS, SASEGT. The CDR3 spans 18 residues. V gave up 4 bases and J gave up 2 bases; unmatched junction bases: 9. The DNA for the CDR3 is TGTGCCAGCAGTGTGACTAGCGGGGGGCCACCATACACAGATACGCAGTATTTT. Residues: CASSVTSGGPPYTDTQYF.

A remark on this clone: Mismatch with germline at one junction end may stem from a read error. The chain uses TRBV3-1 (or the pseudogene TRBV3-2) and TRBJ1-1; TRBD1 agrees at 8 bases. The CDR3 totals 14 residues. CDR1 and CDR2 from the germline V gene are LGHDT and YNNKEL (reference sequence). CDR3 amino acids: CASSHRDRNSEAFF. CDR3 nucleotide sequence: TGTGCCAGCAGCCATCGGGACAGGAACTCTGAAGCTTTCTTT.

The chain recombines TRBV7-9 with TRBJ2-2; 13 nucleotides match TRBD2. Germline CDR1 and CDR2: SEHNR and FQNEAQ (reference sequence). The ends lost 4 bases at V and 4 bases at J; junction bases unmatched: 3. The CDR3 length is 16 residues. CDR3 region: CASSSGTSGITGELFF. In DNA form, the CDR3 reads TGTGCCAGCAGCTCGGGGACTAGCGGGATCACCGGGGAGCTGTTTTTT.

The CDR3 DNA is TGTGCCAGCAGTTACTATTTCGGGAGCTCCTACGAGCAGTACTTC. It is translated as CASSYYFGSSYEQYF. The V call is TRBV6-2 or TRBV6-3, the J call TRBJ2-7; tentatively, D is TRBD2 (6 bases). The CDR3 runs to 15 residues. V was pared by 1 base and J by 0 bases, with 10 bases between. Germline V CDR1 and CDR2: MNHEY, SVGEGT.

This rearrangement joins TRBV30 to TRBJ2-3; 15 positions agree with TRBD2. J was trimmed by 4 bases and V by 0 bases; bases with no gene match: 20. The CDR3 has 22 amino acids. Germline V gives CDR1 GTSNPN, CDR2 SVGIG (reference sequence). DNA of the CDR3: TGTGCCTGGAGTGTATTTTGGCCGTCCGGACTAGCGGGGGGGCAGGTTTCAGATACGCAGTATTTT. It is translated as CAWSVFWPSGLAGGQVSDTQYF.

This CDR3 reads CASSQAPDRQAFF. The CDR3, as DNA: TGTGCCAGCAGCCAAGCCCCCGACAGGCAAGCTTTCTTT. The rearrangement joins TRBV3-1 (or the pseudogene TRBV3-2) to TRBJ1-1; D possibly corresponds to TRBD1 (6 bases). Germline values: CDR1 LGHDT, CDR2 YNNKEL (reference sequence). Deletions cut 1 base from V and 9 bases from J, with 12 bases between. The CDR3 runs to 13 residues.

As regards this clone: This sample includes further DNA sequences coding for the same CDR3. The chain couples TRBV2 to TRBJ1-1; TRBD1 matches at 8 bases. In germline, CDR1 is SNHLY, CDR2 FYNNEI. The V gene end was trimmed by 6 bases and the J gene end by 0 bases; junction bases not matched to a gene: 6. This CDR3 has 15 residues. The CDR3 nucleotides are TGTGCCAGCAGGGGGACAGGACTTATGAACACTGAAGCTTTCTTT. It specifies CASRGTGLMNTEAFF.

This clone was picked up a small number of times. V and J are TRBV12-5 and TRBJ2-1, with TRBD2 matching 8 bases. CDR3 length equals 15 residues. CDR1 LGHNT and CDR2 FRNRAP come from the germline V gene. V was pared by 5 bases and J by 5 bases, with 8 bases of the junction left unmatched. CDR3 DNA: TGTGCTAGTGGTCCGGGGCTAGCGGGCAACAATGAGCAGTTCTTC. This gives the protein CASGPGLAGNNEQFF.

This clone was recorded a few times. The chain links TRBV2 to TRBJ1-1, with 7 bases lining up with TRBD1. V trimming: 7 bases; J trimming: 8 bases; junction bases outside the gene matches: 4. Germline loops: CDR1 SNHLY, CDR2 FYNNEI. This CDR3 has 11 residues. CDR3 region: CASTPGQEAFF. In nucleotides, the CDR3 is TGTGCCAGCACCCCGGGACAGGAAGCTTTCTTT.

CDR3 amino acids: CASSYGTASTDTQYF. CDR3 bases: TGTGCCAGCAGCTACGGGACAGCCAGCACAGATACGCAGTATTTT. V is TRBV6-5 and J is TRBJ2-3; TRBD1 aligns across 7 bases. This CDR3 region has 15 residues. J was trimmed by 0 bases and V by 6 bases; bases with no gene match: 6. Germline assignment: CDR1 MNHEY and CDR2 SVGAGI.

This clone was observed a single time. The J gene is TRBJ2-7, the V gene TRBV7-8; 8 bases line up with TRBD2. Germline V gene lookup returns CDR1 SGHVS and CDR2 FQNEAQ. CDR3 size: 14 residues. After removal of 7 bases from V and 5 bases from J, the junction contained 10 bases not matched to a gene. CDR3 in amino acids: CASNDREGPDEQYF. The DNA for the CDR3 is TGTGCCAGCAACGACCGGGAGGGCCCCGACGAGCAGTACTTC. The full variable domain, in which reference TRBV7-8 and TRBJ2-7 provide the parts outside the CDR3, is GAGVSQSPRYKVAKRGQDVALRCDPISGHVSLFWYQQALGQGPEFLTYFQNEAQLDKSGLPSDRFFAERPEGSVSTLKIQRTQQEDSAVYLCASNDREGPDEQYFGPGTRLTVT.

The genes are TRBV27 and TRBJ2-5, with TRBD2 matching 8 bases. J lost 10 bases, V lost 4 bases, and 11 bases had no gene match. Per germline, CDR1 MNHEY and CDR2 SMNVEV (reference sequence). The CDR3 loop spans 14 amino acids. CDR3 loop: CASSYSGNYGDQYF. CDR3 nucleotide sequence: TGTGCCAGCAGTTATAGCGGGAACTACGGCGACCAGTACTTC.

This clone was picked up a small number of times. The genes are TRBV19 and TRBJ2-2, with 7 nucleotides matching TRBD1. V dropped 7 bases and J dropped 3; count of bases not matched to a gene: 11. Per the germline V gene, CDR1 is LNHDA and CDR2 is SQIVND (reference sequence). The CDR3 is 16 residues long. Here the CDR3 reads CASKGRQGPYTGELFF. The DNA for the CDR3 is TGTGCCAGTAAGGGGAGACAGGGCCCCTACACCGGGGAGCTGTTTTTT.

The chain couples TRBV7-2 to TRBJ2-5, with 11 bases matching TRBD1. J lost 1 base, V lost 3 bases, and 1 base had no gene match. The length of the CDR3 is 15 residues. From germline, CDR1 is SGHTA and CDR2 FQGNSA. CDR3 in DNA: TGTGCCAGCAGCTTGGACAGGGGGCTCCAAGAGACCCAGTACTTC. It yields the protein CASSLDRGLQETQYF.

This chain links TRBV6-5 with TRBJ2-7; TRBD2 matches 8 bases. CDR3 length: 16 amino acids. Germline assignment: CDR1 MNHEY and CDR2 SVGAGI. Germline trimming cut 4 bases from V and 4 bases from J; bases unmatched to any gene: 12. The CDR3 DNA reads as TGTGCCAGCAGTTTACTACCACTAGCGGAGGCTTACGAGCAGTACTTC. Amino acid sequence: CASSLLPLAEAYEQYF.